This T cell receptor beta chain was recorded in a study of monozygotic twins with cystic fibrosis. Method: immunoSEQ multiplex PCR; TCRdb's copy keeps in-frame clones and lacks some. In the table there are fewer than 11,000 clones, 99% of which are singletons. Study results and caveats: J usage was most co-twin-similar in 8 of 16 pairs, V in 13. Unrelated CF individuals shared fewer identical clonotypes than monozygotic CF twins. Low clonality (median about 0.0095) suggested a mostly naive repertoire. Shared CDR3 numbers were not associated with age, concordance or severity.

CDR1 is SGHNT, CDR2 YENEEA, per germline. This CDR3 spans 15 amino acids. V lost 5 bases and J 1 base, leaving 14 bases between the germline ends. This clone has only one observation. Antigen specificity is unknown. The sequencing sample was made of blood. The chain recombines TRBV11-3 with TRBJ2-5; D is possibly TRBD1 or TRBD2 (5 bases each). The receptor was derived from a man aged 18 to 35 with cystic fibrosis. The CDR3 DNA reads TGTGCCAGCAGCACCCGATCAGGGAGCCAAGAGACCCAGTACTTC. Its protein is CASSTRSGSQETQYF. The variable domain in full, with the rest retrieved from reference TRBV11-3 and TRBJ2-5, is EAGVVQSPRYKIIEKKQPVAFWCNPISGHNTLYWYLQNLGQGPELLIRYENEEAVDDSQLPKDRFSAERLKGVDSTLKIQPAELGDSAVYLCASSTRSGSQETQYFGPGTRLLVL.